The 30 T cell receptor beta chains in this list originate from one sample, sequenced in a study of T cell responses to AZD1222 COVID-19 vaccine. Clones were sequenced by immunoSEQ multiplex PCR, and TCRdb holds only the in-frame ones, with some missing. This sample has 120,000 to 150,000 clones; about 94% occur once, and the top ten carry roughly 3.9%. The specimen was peripheral blood, collected 28 days after the second AZD1222 dose. Receptor source: an adult who received the AZD1222 COVID-19 vaccine.

The chain couples TRBV4-3 to TRBJ1-3; the D gene is possibly TRBD1 (5 bases). The CDR3 consists of 14 residues. Germline CDR1 reads LGHNA; CDR2 reads YSLEER. The V and J ends lost 2 bases and 6 bases respectively, with 11 bases between them. CDR3 sequence: CASSQFPRANTIYF. The CDR3, as DNA: TGCGCCAGCAGCCAATTCCCCAGGGCAAACACCATATATTTT.

This chain uses TRBV11-3 with TRBJ2-3, with TRBD1 matching over 7 bases. The CDR3 contains 16 residues. After removal of 5 bases from V and 2 bases from J, the junction contained 10 bases not matched to a gene. Per the germline V gene, CDR1 is SGHNT and CDR2 is YENEEA. The CDR3 coding sequence is TGTGCCAGCAGCACCGGGACAGCGCCAACCACAGATACGCAGTATTTT. Translated: CASSTGTAPTTDTQYF.

The V and J genes are TRBV7-2 and TRBJ1-3, with D unresolved. V was clipped by 5 bases and J by 10 bases, with 12 bases between them. Germline CDR1 is SGHTA and CDR2 is FQGNSA. The CDR3 has 12 residues. The CDR3 reads CASSLAGRTIYF. In DNA, the CDR3 is TGTGCCAGCAGCCTGGCCGGTAGGACCATATATTTT.

J is TRBJ2-5 and V is TRBV19; 7 bases align to TRBD2. Germline V gene sequence: CDR1 LNHDA, CDR2 SQIVND (reference sequence). V was pared by 1 base and J by 5 bases, with 7 bases of the junction left unmatched. The CDR3 extends over 15 amino acids. This CDR3 reads CASSIGGLVTETQYF. The CDR3 bases are TGTGCCAGTAGTATAGGTGGACTAGTTACGGAGACCCAGTACTTC.

This chain joins TRBV27 and TRBJ1-2; D is undetermined. Trimming pared 8 bases from V and 3 bases from J, leaving 19 bases between. The CDR3 length is 15 residues. The germline V gene has CDR1 MNHEY and CDR2 SMNVEV (reference sequence). In nucleotides, the CDR3 is TGTGCCAGCGGGGTAGCCTCACTTAAACACTATGGCTACACCTTC. It encodes CASGVASLKHYGYTF.

The chain couples TRBV11-2 to TRBJ2-1; the D gene could be TRBD1 or TRBD2 (5 bases each). This CDR3 contains 13 residues. CDR1 is SGHAT, CDR2 FQNNGV, per germline. V was trimmed by 5 bases and J by 9 bases, leaving 14 bases between them. CDR3 residues: CASSRHWGTEQFF. For the CDR3, the DNA is TGTGCCAGCAGCCGCCACTGGGGGACTGAGCAGTTCTTC. The complete variable domain, with remaining parts taken from reference TRBV11-2 and TRBJ2-1, reads EAGVAQSPRYKIIEKRQSVAFWCNPISGHATLYWYQQILGQGPKLLIQFQNNGVVDDSQLPKDRFSAERLKGVDSTLKIQPAKLEDSAVYLCASSRHWGTEQFFGPGTRLTVL.

This rearrangement joins TRBV7-2 to TRBJ2-3; 10 bases line up with TRBD1. Germline values: CDR1 SGHTA, CDR2 FQGNSA. There are 14 residues in the CDR3. The J segment lost 10 bases and the V segment lost 5 bases, leaving 9 bases of the junction unmatched. CDR3 protein: CASSLPGQGIPQYF. In DNA, the CDR3 is TGTGCCAGCAGCCTACCGGGACAGGGGATTCCGCAGTATTTT.

The J gene is TRBJ1-6, the V gene TRBV4-3; D remains unclear. This CDR3 is 16 amino acids long. The V gene lost 4 bases and the J gene lost 11 bases, with 21 bases spanning the gap. Germline V gives CDR1 LGHNA, CDR2 YSLEER. The CDR3 region has the DNA TGCGCCAGCAGCCTTAAAGAGACCGGGTTAGGGACACCCCTCCACTTT. Its protein product is CASSLKETGLGTPLHF.

The rearrangement links TRBV12-3 or TRBV12-4 to TRBJ1-1; the D is unclear. Trimming cost V 7 bases and J 6 bases, with 6 bases left between them. The CDR3 loop spans 10 amino acids. The CDR3 coding sequence is TGTGCCAGCATCGCATCTGAAGCTTTCTTT. This sequence encodes CASIASEAFF.

This clone was picked up a small number of times. J is TRBJ1-2 and V is TRBV29-1; 7 bases match TRBD1. The CDR3 is made up of 14 amino acids. Trimming removed 1 base from V and 1 base from J; junction bases left unmatched: 3. Germline assignment: CDR1 SQVTM and CDR2 ANQGSEA. CDR3 sequence reads: CSVEGQGLNYGYTF. The CDR3 DNA reads as TGCAGCGTTGAAGGACAGGGCCTTAACTATGGCTACACCTTC. The whole variable domain, remainder taken from reference TRBV29-1 and TRBJ1-2, is SAVISQKPSRDICQRGTSLTIQCQVDSQVTMMFWYRQQPGQSLTLIATANQGSEATYESGFVIDKFPISRPNLTFSTLTVSNMSPEDSSIYLCSVEGQGLNYGYTFGSGTRLTVV.

The rearrangement joins TRBV4-1 to TRBJ2-1; D possibly corresponds to TRBD2 (6 bases). Germline CDR1 is MGHRA and CDR2 is YSYEKL. CDR3 length: 13 residues. V was cut by 1 base and J by 9 bases, with 10 bases left in between. CDR3 sequence: CASSQVAGREQFF. DNA for the CDR3: TGCGCCAGCAGCCAAGTTGCGGGACGTGAGCAGTTCTTC.

CDR3 nucleotide sequence: TGCGCCAGCAGCCAAGGATATGCAGGGGGCTACGGAACAGATACGCAGTATTTT. Its translation: CASSQGYAGGYGTDTQYF. The chain has TRBV4-3 and TRBJ2-3, with 8 bases lining up with TRBD1. The V segment lost 1 base and the J segment 3 bases; nucleotides outside the gene matches: 12. From germline, CDR1 is LGHNA and CDR2 YSLEER. CDR3 length: 18 residues.

The chain combines TRBV7-9 with TRBJ1-4; 9 positions agree with TRBD1. The CDR3 totals 14 residues. J gave up 5 bases and V 3 bases, and 1 base lay outside the gene matches. Germline CDR1 is SEHNR and CDR2 is FQNEAQ (reference sequence). The CDR3 DNA sequence: TGTGCCAGCAGCTTTGGGACAGGGAATGAAAAACTGTTTTTT. Encoded protein: CASSFGTGNEKLFF.

This clone occurred once. The chain couples TRBV3-1 (or the pseudogene TRBV3-2) to TRBJ1-4; D gene ambiguous. V lost 0 bases to trimming and J lost 3 bases, with 8 bases between them. The V gene's germline CDR1 is LGHDT and CDR2 YNNKEL (reference sequence). CDR3 size: 15 residues. CDR3 region: CASSQDSASNEKLFF. The CDR3 DNA is TGTGCCAGCAGCCAAGATTCGGCTTCTAATGAAAAACTGTTTTTT.

J is TRBJ1-2 and V is TRBV2; 10 nucleotides line up with TRBD1. J gave up 7 bases and V 3 bases, and 5 bases lay outside the gene matches. This CDR3 has 14 amino acids. Germline CDR1 reads SNHLY; CDR2 reads FYNNEI. DNA of the CDR3: TGTGCCAGCAGTGACCCCGACAGGGGGCCTGGCTACACCTTC. Its protein product is CASSDPDRGPGYTF.

The chain uses TRBV24-1 and TRBJ2-7, with D possibly matching TRBD1 (5 bases). CDR1 is KGHDR, CDR2 SFDVKD, per germline. The CDR3 has 15 amino acids. V dropped 2 bases and J dropped 4 bases, with 14 bases sitting between them. The chain's CDR3 is CATSDSPKGWYEQYF. The DNA of the CDR3 is TGTGCCACCAGTGATTCCCCAAAGGGGTGGTACGAGCAGTACTTC.

V and J are TRBV9 and TRBJ1-2, with D possibly being TRBD1 (5 bases). Germline V gene lookup returns CDR1 SGDLS and CDR2 YYNGEE. CDR3 length: 16 amino acids. The ends were cut back, 3 bases at V and 3 bases at J, with 18 bases in the middle. The CDR3 DNA reads as TGTGCCAGCAGCGCCCCGTTGGGGGGGGACGACTATGGCTACACCTTC. Translating gives CASSAPLGGDDYGYTF. Full variable domain (rest looked up from reference TRBV9 and TRBJ1-2): DSGVTQTPKHLITATGQRVTLRCSPRSGDLSVYWYQQSLDQGLQFLIQYYNGEERAKGNILERFSAQQFPDLHSELNLSSLELGDSALYFCASSAPLGGDDYGYTFGSGTRLTVV.

This chain uses TRBV6-6 with TRBJ1-6, with a weak D call TRBD1 (5 bases). The CDR3 totals 16 residues. In germline, CDR1 is MNHNY, CDR2 SVGAGI (reference sequence). V lost 4 bases and J 2 bases, leaving 12 bases between the germline ends. The CDR3: CASSSLGVAYNSPLHF. Here the CDR3 DNA reads TGTGCCAGCAGTTCCTTAGGGGTAGCCTATAATTCACCCCTCCACTTT.

The rearrangement links TRBV28 to TRBJ1-1, with D unresolved. CDR1 MDHEN and CDR2 SYDVKM come from the germline V gene. This CDR3 is 10 amino acids long. Trimming removed 4 bases from V and 3 bases from J, with 0 bases in between. CDR3 sequence: CASSYTEAFF. CDR3 coding DNA: TGTGCCAGCAGTTACACTGAAGCTTTCTTT. Full variable domain (missing parts from reference TRBV28 and TRBJ1-1): DVKVTQSSRYLVKRTGEKVFLECVQDMDHENMFWYRQDPGLGLRLIYFSYDVKMKEKGDIPEGYSVSREKKERFSLILESASTNQTSMYLCASSYTEAFFGQGTRLTVV.

The rearrangement joins TRBV2 to TRBJ2-7; weak D call: TRBD1 (6 bases). The CDR3 covers 18 residues. Trimming left V 2 bases short and J 3 bases short, with 23 bases between. From germline, CDR1 is SNHLY and CDR2 FYNNEI. CDR3 nucleotides: TGTGCCAGCAGTGAAACCGGGACCTATCAGACAGGTTACTACGAGCAGTACTTC. It specifies CASSETGTYQTGYYEQYF.

CDR3 DNA sequence: TGTGCCAGTAGTCCCGGGGGGGGAGCTGGGGCCAACGTCCTGACTTTC. Encoded protein: CASSPGGGAGANVLTF. The rearrangement uses TRBV19 and TRBJ2-6; 8 nucleotides line up with TRBD2. CDR3 length: 16 residues. Germline values: CDR1 LNHDA, CDR2 SQIVND (reference sequence). The J segment lost 2 bases and the V segment lost 5 bases, leaving 5 bases of the junction unmatched.

J is TRBJ1-2 and V is TRBV4-2; tentative D call: TRBD1 (6 bases). This CDR3 spans 16 amino acids. Germline V CDR1 and CDR2: LGHNA, YNFKEQ. Trimming left V 3 bases short and J 5 bases short, with 19 bases between. CDR3 in amino acids: CASSQADRTDPYGYTF. The CDR3 DNA reads TGTGCCAGCAGCCAGGCCGACAGGACGGACCCTTATGGCTACACCTTC.

This chain uses TRBV15 with TRBJ1-4, with D perhaps TRBD1 (6 bases). Trimming removed 5 bases at V and 6 bases at J, with 19 bases between. CDR1 and CDR2 (germline): LNHNV, YYDKDF (reference sequence). CDR3 length: 16 residues. CDR3 sequence: CATSGQTGFRDEKLFF. Here the CDR3 DNA reads TGTGCCACCAGCGGACAAACAGGGTTTAGGGATGAAAAACTGTTTTTT.

J is TRBJ1-5 and V is TRBV6-5; 10 nucleotides line up with TRBD1. V shed 7 bases, J shed 6 bases, and the junction held 9 bases outside the gene matches. Germline CDR1 reads MNHEY; CDR2 reads SVGAGI. The CDR3 contains 15 residues. The CDR3: CASIGTGVGRQPQHF. Written as DNA, the CDR3 is TGTGCCAGCATCGGGACAGGGGTCGGTCGTCAGCCCCAGCATTTT.

The chain recombines TRBV6-5 with TRBJ1-1; 8 bases match TRBD1. J gave up 1 base and V 8 bases, and 3 bases lay outside the gene matches. The CDR3 is 13 amino acids. Germline assignment: CDR1 MNHEY and CDR2 SVGAGI. DNA of the CDR3: TGTGCCAGCGCGACAGGGGAGAACACTGAAGCTTTCTTT. Amino acid sequence: CASATGENTEAFF.

The rearrangement uses TRBV18 and TRBJ2-2, with 8 bases matching TRBD2. This CDR3 has 16 amino acids. The J segment lost 6 bases and the V segment lost 0 bases, leaving 6 bases of the junction unmatched. CDR1 and CDR2 from the germline V gene are KGHSH and LQKENI. CDR3 protein: CASSPPSAGDSGELFF. Written as DNA, the CDR3 is TGTGCCAGCTCACCACCCTCAGCGGGAGATTCCGGGGAGCTGTTTTTT.

J is TRBJ1-1 and V is TRBV7-2; D may be TRBD1 (5 bases). This CDR3 spans 15 amino acids. Germline loops: CDR1 SGHTA, CDR2 FQGNSA. Trimming removed 1 base at V and 0 bases at J, with 9 bases between. In DNA, the CDR3 is TGTGCCAGCAGCTTAGGCGGGGCGATGAACACTGAAGCTTTCTTT. Its protein is CASSLGGAMNTEAFF. Full variable domain (rest looked up from reference TRBV7-2 and TRBJ1-1): GAGVSQSPSNKVTEKGKDVELRCDPISGHTALYWYRQSLGQGLEFLIYFQGNSAPDKSGLPSDRFSAERTGGSVSTLTIQRTQQEDSAVYLCASSLGGAMNTEAFFGQGTRLTVV.

The rearrangement uses TRBV6-2 or TRBV6-3 and TRBJ1-5, with D maybe TRBD1 (6 bases). V shed 1 base and J shed 3 bases, with 10 bases lying between them. The CDR3 has 15 residues. In germline, CDR1 is MNHEY, CDR2 SVGEGT. The CDR3 DNA reads as TGTGCCAGCAGTTACTACGGACAGATCAATCAGCCCCAGCATTTT. Amino acids: CASSYYGQINQPQHF.

The chain carries TRBV7-2 and TRBJ1-2, with D tentatively TRBD1 (6 bases). The CDR3 covers 15 residues. The germline V gene has CDR1 SGHTA and CDR2 FQGNSA. V was cut by 0 bases and J by 4 bases, with 12 bases left in between. The CDR3 bases are TGTGCCAGCAGCTTAGCGGGGGCCGGGTCCTATGGCTACACCTTC. This sequence encodes CASSLAGAGSYGYTF.

This clone showed up just a few times. This chain links TRBV6-5 with TRBJ2-1, with 8 bases aligning to TRBD1. The V gene end was trimmed by 6 bases and the J gene end by 11 bases; junction bases not matched to a gene: 12. CDR3 size: 14 residues. Germline CDR1 MNHEY, CDR2 SVGAGI. CDR3: CASRETGALGKQFF. The CDR3 nucleotides read TGTGCCAGCAGAGAGACAGGGGCCTTGGGGAAGCAGTTCTTC.